Following are 24 T cell receptor beta chains from one sample sequenced in a study of shared clonotypes between healthy human individuals (dated by TCRdb to 2018 to 2021). Receptor amplification or capture employed the immunoSEQ multiplex PCR assay. TCRdb mirrors the immuneACCESS table, restricted to in-frame sequences. Some clones are absent from its copies; in checked studies, under half trace to an unresolved V gene, and the reason for the others is unknown. Here the sample has about 2.3 million clones; 85% to 95% occur a single time. Jointly, the top ten make up approximately 0.4% of the sample. The material sequenced was naive CD4+ T cells from PBMCs. The cell subset or site label of this sample denotes: CD45RA+ positively selected. The source is a man aged 18 to 29 in good health. Some clones in this sample may be carry-over from other donors' samples.

The V call is TRBV11-1, the J call TRBJ2-5; D is ambiguous. The germline CDR1 and CDR2 sequences are SGHAT and FQDESV (reference sequence). CDR3 size: 15 residues. Trimming took off 5 bases at V and 2 bases at J, with 15 bases between the two ends. The chain's CDR3 is CASSPRRASQETQYF. The CDR3 region has the DNA TGTGCCAGCAGCCCCCGAAGGGCGTCTCAAGAGACCCAGTACTTC.

The V and J genes are TRBV5-5 and TRBJ2-1; D gene uncertain. The CDR3 contains 15 residues. V lost 0 bases and J lost 8, with 15 bases in between. Germline CDR1 reads SGHKS; CDR2 reads YYEKEE (reference sequence). The CDR3 sequence: CASSLEGVSIYEQFF. DNA of the CDR3: TGTGCCAGCAGCTTGGAAGGCGTCAGCATCTATGAGCAGTTCTTC.

The CDR3 DNA sequence: TGTGCCAGCAGTTACTCGAGGGCAGGTCCAGATACGCAGTATTTT. As protein: CASSYSRAGPDTQYF. V usage is TRBV6-5 and J usage is TRBJ2-3; perhaps TRBD2 as D (5 bases). Germline-derived CDR1 and CDR2 are MNHEY and SVGAGI. The CDR3 runs to 15 residues. V was pared by 0 bases and J by 4 bases, with 11 bases between.

The genes are TRBV5-8 and TRBJ1-1; D is unresolved. The CDR3 has 14 amino acids. In germline, CDR1 is SGHTS, CDR2 YDEGEE. Trimming cost V 2 bases and J 2 bases, with 10 bases left between them. The CDR3 DNA reads as TGTGCCAGCAGCTTTCCGGGAAGCAACACTGAAGCTTTCTTT. It is translated as CASSFPGSNTEAFF.

The chain links TRBV6-5 to TRBJ1-1; possibly TRBD1 for D (5 bases). V lost 2 bases to trimming and J lost 4 bases, with 14 bases between them. Germline CDR1 and CDR2: MNHEY and SVGAGI. CDR3 length equals 15 residues. The CDR3, as DNA: TGTGCCAGCAGTTACCTGAGGGGCCGGGGCACTGAAGCTTTCTTT. This translates into CASSYLRGRGTEAFF.

The genes are TRBV7-9 and TRBJ1-2; D not resolved. Germline CDR1 SEHNR, CDR2 FQNEAQ (reference sequence). The CDR3 loop spans 14 amino acids. V was clipped by 1 base and J by 3 bases, with 9 bases between them. The CDR3 DNA follows: TGTGCCAGCAGCTTAGACGACGGGCACTATGGCTACACCTTC. Its protein is CASSLDDGHYGYTF.

This clone was recorded a few times. The chain combines TRBV18 with TRBJ1-5; D unresolved. This CDR3 is 13 amino acids long. Germline assignment: CDR1 KGHSH and CDR2 LQKENI. V lost 6 bases to trimming and J lost 4 bases, with 10 bases between them. The CDR3 region is CASSRSRNQPQHF. Here the CDR3 DNA reads TGTGCCAGCTCCCGAAGCAGGAATCAGCCCCAGCATTTT.

This sequence joins TRBV28 and TRBJ1-2; D unresolved. There are 14 residues in the CDR3. The germline V gene has CDR1 MDHEN and CDR2 SYDVKM. Between the trimmed V and J ends, which lost 5 bases and 8 bases, there was a span of 18 bases. CDR3 coding DNA: TGTGCCAGCAGTGCGGGGTTAAGGCCTAGGGGCTACACCTTC. It encodes CASSAGLRPRGYTF.

J is TRBJ2-5 and V is TRBV4-3; no definite D call. The J call may be in error: the DNA end matches TRBJ2-7 better. Germline V gene sequence: CDR1 LGHNA, CDR2 YSLEER. CDR3 length: 15 residues. This CDR3 reads CASSQGATKTYEQYF. The CDR3 DNA reads as TGCGCCAGCAGCCAAGGGGCAACGAAGACCTACGAGCAGTACTTC.

A remark on this clone: This CDR3 is also generated by other DNA sequences in the sample. V is TRBV5-1 and J is TRBJ1-4, with 7 positions matching TRBD1. Trimming at V came to 4 bases and at J to 3 bases, leaving 3 bases not matched to a gene. The CDR3 runs 14 residues. Germline V gene sequence: CDR1 SGHRS, CDR2 YFSETQ. This CDR3 reads CASSPGQANEKLFF. Here the CDR3 DNA reads TGCGCCAGCAGCCCCGGACAGGCTAATGAAAAACTGTTTTTT.

This clone came up once. This chain uses TRBV27 with TRBJ1-5; 8 bases map to TRBD1. The germline gives CDR1 MNHEY, CDR2 SMNVEV (reference sequence). The length of the CDR3 is 14 residues. V trimming: 5 bases; J trimming: 2 bases; junction bases outside the gene matches: 2. The CDR3 reads CASSPGQGNQPQHF. CDR3 bases: TGTGCCAGCAGTCCGGGACAGGGCAATCAGCCCCAGCATTTT.

As for this clone: Other DNA sequences in the sample encode the same CDR3. J is TRBJ2-5 and V is TRBV9; maybe TRBD1 (6 bases). The CDR3 consists of 14 residues. Germline-derived CDR1 and CDR2 are SGDLS and YYNGEE. The germline V and J ends were trimmed by 4 bases and 1 base, with 11 bases remaining between them. The CDR3 region has the DNA TGTGCCAGCAGCCCAAGACAGGTCCAAGAGACCCAGTACTTC. Encoded protein: CASSPRQVQETQYF.

As regards this clone: The same CDR3 can be traced to other DNA sequences in this sample. The rearrangement uses TRBV19 and TRBJ2-7, with D uncertain. Trimming stripped 5 bases from V and 0 bases from J, with 5 bases between. CDR3 length: 12 residues. CDR1 and CDR2 (germline): LNHDA, SQIVND (reference sequence). CDR3 sequence reads: CASSSDSYEQYF. In nucleotides, the CDR3 is TGTGCCAGTAGTTCAGACTCCTACGAGCAGTACTTC.

The chain carries TRBV6-1 and TRBJ1-5, with a possible D match to TRBD1 (6 bases). Germline V CDR1 and CDR2: MNHNS, SASEGT. CDR3 length: 15 amino acids. V lost 3 bases, J lost 9 bases, and 18 bases lay in between. CDR3 in DNA: TGTGCCAGCAGTGAGGGCAGGGGCGCTTTAAGGCCCCAGCATTTT. This encodes CASSEGRGALRPQHF.

The J gene is TRBJ2-1, the V gene TRBV5-1; D could derive from TRBD1 or TRBD2 (6 bases each). V dropped 0 bases and J dropped 2 bases, with 9 bases sitting between them. The CDR3 has 15 amino acids. Germline V CDR1 and CDR2: SGHRS, YFSETQ. Here the CDR3 DNA reads TGCGCCAGCAGCTTGGACGGGGGCCCCTACAATGAGCAGTTCTTC. Its translation is CASSLDGGPYNEQFF.

The chain links TRBV5-4 to TRBJ2-7; TRBD2 matches 14 bases. The germline V gene encodes CDR1 SGHNT and CDR2 YYREEE (reference sequence). This CDR3 contains 16 residues. The J segment lost 3 bases and the V segment lost 5 bases, leaving 7 bases of the junction unmatched. DNA for the CDR3: TGTGCCAGCAGGGCGGGGACTAGCGGGAGTCTCTACGAGCAGTACTTC. This translates into CASRAGTSGSLYEQYF.

In its sample, this clone was seen a few times. The chain uses TRBV30 and TRBJ1-2; D is perhaps TRBD1 (5 bases). Deletions cut 3 bases from V and 9 bases from J, with 17 bases between. The CDR3 has 13 amino acids. Looked up from germline, CDR1 is GTSNPN and CDR2 is SVGIG (reference sequence). CDR3 region: CAWSKTVSDSYTF. The CDR3 coding sequence is TGTGCCTGGAGCAAGACAGTGTCAGACAGCTACACCTTC.

The genes are TRBV11-2 and TRBJ1-4; D unclear. The CDR3 is 16 residues long. Germline assignment: CDR1 SGHAT and CDR2 FQNNGV. V gave up 4 bases and J gave up 8 bases, with 20 bases separating them. The DNA for the CDR3 is TGTGCCAGCAGCTCACGGGGTGGAGACCCAGGCGAAAAACTGTTTTTT. This codes for CASSSRGGDPGEKLFF.

The count of this clone is one. The chain employs TRBV28 and TRBJ2-1, with D possibly TRBD2 on 6 matching bases. Germline V gene data show CDR1 as MDHEN and CDR2 as SYDVKM. V gave up 6 bases and J gave up 4 bases, with 16 bases separating them. The CDR3 length is 15 residues. CDR3 loop: CASSTAGTRYNEQFF. The DNA for the CDR3 is TGTGCCAGCAGCACCGCCGGGACTCGTTACAATGAGCAGTTCTTC. Combining the CDR3 with reference TRBV28 and TRBJ2-1 gives the whole variable domain DVKVTQSSRYLVKRTGEKVFLECVQDMDHENMFWYRQDPGLGLRLIYFSYDVKMKEKGDIPEGYSVSREKKERFSLILESASTNQTSMYLCASSTAGTRYNEQFFGPGTRLTVL.

The chain couples TRBV6-5 to TRBJ2-5; 13 bases agree with TRBD2. Gene TRBJ2-7 matches the end of the DNA better, so the J call may be wrong. CDR1 and CDR2 from the germline V gene are MNHEY and SVGAGI. The length of the CDR3 is 13 residues. This chain's CDR3 is CASSGLAGYEQYF. The CDR3 bases are TGTGCCAGCTCGGGACTAGCGGGGTACGAGCAGTACTTC.

The chain is built from TRBV11-1 and TRBJ2-5, with unresolved D. The J call is doubtful: the DNA matches TRBJ2-7 better. CDR3 size: 13 residues. The germline gives CDR1 SGHAT, CDR2 FQDESV (reference sequence). CDR3 in DNA: TGTGCCAGCAGTTTTAGGAAGGGTTACGAGCAGTACTTC. Its protein product is CASSFRKGYEQYF.

This clone was detected only once. The rearrangement links TRBV6-1 to TRBJ2-3; possibly TRBD2 for D (5 bases). CDR3 length: 16 amino acids. Germline V gene data show CDR1 as MNHNS and CDR2 as SASEGT. V lost 3 bases and J lost 4, with 17 bases in between. CDR3 loop: CASSDGRPTLADTQYF. The CDR3 DNA reads as TGTGCCAGCAGTGATGGTAGACCGACACTAGCAGATACGCAGTATTTT.

The chain uses TRBV28 and TRBJ1-3; 11 bases are shared with TRBD1. Per the germline V gene, CDR1 is MDHEN and CDR2 is SYDVKM. The CDR3 is made up of 17 amino acids. With V trimmed by 3 bases and J by 0 bases, 4 bases remained unmatched. The CDR3 protein is CASSFGGTGGSGNTIYF. The CDR3 nucleotides are TGTGCCAGCAGTTTTGGGGGGACAGGGGGCTCTGGAAACACCATATATTTT.

The DNA of the CDR3 is TGCGCCAGCAGATCAAGGGGGCAGGACACTGAAGCTTTCTTT. This encodes CASRSRGQDTEAFF. This chain connects TRBV5-1 to TRBJ1-1, with TRBD1 identical over 7 bases. This CDR3 has 14 residues. CDR1 SGHRS and CDR2 YFSETQ come from the germline V gene. V shed 5 bases and J 3 bases; nucleotides not matched to a gene: 7.